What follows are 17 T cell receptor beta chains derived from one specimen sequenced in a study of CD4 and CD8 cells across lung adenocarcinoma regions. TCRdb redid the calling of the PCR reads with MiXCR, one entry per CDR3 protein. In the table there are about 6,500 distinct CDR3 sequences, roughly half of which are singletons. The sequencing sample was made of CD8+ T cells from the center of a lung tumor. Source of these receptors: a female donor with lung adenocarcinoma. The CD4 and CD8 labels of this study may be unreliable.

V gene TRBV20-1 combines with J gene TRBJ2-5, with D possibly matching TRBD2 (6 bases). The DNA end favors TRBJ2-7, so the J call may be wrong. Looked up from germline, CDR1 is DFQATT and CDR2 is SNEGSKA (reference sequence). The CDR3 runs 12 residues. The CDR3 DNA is TGCAGTGCTAGTTGGCCCGGGGGCGAGCAGTACTTC. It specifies CSASWPGGEQYF.

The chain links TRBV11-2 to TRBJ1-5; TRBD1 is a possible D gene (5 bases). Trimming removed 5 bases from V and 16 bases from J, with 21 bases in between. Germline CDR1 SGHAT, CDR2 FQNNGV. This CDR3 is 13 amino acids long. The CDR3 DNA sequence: TGTGCCAGCAGCGTCGGGGGAAATCCGCCCCTCCATTTT. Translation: CASSVGGNPPLHF.

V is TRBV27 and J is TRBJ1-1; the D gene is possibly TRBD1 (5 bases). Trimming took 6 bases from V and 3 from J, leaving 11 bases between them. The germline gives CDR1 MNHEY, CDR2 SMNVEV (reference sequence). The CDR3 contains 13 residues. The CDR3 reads CASRLGRDTEAFF. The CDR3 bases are TGTGCCAGCAGATTGGGGCGAGACACTGAAGCTTTCTTT.

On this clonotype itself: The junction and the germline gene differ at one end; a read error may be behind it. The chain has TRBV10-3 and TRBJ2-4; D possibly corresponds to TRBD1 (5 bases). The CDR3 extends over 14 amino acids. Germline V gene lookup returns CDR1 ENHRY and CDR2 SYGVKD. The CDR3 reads CAVSGLGAKNTQYF. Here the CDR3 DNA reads TGTGCCGTCAGTGGGCTAGGGGCCAAAAACACTCAGTACTTC.

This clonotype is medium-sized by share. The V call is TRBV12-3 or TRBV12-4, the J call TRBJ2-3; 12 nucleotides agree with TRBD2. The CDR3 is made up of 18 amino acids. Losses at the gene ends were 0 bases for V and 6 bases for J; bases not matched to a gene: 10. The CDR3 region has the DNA TGTGCCAGCAGTTTAGCCCTGGGACTAGCGGGTTTGGCCGATACGCAGTATTTT. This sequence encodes CASSLALGLAGLADTQYF.

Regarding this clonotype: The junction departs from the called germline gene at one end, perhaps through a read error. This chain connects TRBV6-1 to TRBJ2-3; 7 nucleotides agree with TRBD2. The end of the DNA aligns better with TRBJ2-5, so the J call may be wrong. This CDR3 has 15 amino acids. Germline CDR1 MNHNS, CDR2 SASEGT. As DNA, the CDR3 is TGTGCCAGCAGTGAAATAGCGGGTAGCAAAGATACCCAGTACTTC. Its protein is CASSEIAGSKDTQYF.

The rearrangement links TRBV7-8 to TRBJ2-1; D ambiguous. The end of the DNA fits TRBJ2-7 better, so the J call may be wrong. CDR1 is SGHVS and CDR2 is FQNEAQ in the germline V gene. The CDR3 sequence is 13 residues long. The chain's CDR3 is CASSLLLWNEQYF. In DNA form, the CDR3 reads TGTGCCAGCAGCTTATTGCTGTGGAATGAGCAGTACTTC.

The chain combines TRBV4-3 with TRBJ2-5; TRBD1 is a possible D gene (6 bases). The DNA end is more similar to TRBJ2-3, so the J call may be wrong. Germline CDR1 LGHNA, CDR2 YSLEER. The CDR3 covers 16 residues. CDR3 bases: TGCGCCAGCAGCCAGTCCGGGACAAGCAAAACAGATACGCAGTATTTT. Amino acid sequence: CASSQSGTSKTDTQYF.

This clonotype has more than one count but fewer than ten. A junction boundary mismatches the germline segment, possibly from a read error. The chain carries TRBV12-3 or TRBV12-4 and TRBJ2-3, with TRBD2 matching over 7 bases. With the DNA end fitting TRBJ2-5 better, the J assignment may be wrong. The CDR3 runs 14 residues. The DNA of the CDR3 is TGTGCCGGCAGTGGCGGGGGTGCGCGAGATACCCAGTACTTC. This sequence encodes CAGSGGGARDTQYF.

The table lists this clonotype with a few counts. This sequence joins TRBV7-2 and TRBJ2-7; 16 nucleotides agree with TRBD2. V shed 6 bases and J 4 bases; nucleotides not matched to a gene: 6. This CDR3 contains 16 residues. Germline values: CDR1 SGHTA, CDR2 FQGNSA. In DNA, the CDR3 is TGTGCCAGCAGTTTGGGACTAGCGGGAGGGGTATACGAGCAGTACTTC. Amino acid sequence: CASSLGLAGGVYEQYF.

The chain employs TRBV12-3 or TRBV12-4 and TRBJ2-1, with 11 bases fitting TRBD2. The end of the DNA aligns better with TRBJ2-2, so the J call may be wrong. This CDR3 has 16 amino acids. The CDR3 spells CASSPRASGGHNELFF. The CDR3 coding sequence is TGTGCCAGCAGTCCCAGGGCTAGCGGGGGGCACAATGAGCTGTTTTTT.

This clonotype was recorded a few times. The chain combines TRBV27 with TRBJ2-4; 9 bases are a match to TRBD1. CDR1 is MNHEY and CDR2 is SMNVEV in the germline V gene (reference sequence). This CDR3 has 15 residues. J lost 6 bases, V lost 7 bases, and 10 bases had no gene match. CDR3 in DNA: TGTGCCAGCACAAGGACAGGGGATATGGGAAACATTCAGTACTTC. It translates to CASTRTGDMGNIQYF.

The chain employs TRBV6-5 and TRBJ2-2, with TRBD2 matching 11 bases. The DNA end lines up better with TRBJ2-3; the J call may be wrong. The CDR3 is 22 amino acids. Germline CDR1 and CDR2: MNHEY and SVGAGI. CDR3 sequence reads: CASSYSSHGISGRAMHTGEQYF. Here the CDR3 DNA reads TGTGCCAGCAGTTACTCGAGTCATGGGATTAGCGGGAGGGCCATGCACACCGGGGAGCAGTATTTT.

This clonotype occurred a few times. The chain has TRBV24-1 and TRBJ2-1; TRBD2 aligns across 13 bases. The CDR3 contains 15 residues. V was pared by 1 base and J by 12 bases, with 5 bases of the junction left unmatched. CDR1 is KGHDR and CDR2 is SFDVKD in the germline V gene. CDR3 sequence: CATSDLGLAGVRQFF. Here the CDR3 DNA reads TGTGCCACCAGTGATTTAGGACTAGCGGGAGTCAGGCAGTTCTTC.

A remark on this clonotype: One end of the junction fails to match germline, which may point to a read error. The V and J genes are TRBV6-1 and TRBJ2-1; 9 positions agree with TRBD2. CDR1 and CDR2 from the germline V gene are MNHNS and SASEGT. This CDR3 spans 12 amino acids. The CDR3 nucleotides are TGTGCGGGCTGTGCGATAGCGGGGGAGCAGTTCTTT. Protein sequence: CAGCAIAGEQFF.

CDR3 DNA sequence: TGTGCCAGCAGCTTAAAAGGCGGCGGGGGGAGACGTGGGGTCGAGCAGTACTTC. This sequence encodes CASSLKGGGGRRGVEQYF. The rearrangement uses TRBV7-2 and TRBJ2-7, with 8 positions matching TRBD2. Losses at the gene ends were 2 bases for V and 6 bases for J; bases not matched to a gene: 18. Germline CDR1 SGHTA, CDR2 FQGNSA. The CDR3 loop spans 18 amino acids. The whole variable domain, remainder taken from reference TRBV7-2 and TRBJ2-7, is GAGVSQSPSNKVTEKGKDVELRCDPISGHTALYWYRQSLGQGLEFLIYFQGNSAPDKSGLPSDRFSAERTGGSVSTLTIQRTQQEDSAVYLCASSLKGGGGRRGVEQYFGPGTRLTVT.

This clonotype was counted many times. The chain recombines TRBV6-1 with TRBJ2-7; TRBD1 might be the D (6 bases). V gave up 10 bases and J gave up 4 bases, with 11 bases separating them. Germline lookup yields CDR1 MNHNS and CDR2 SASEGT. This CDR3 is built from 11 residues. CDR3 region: CATSRGYEQYF. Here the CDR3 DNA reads TGTGCCACGTCCAGGGGTTACGAGCAGTACTTC.